The T cell receptor beta chain described here comes from a study of CD8 T cells in ankylosing spondylitis. This clonotype was detected many times. The CDR3 has 17 amino acids. Germline loops: CDR1 SGHVS, CDR2 FQNEAQ. J lost 3 bases, V lost 5 bases, and 12 bases had no gene match. TCRdb re-called the 5' RACE reads through MiXCR, storing one row per CDR3 protein. The sample has some 37,000 distinct CDR3 sequences, 4.5% to 6% seen once. The source of this sequence is a male donor with ankylosing spondylitis or in good health (not recorded which). J is TRBJ2-1 and V is TRBV7-8, with 8 bases fitting TRBD1. Specimen: blood, either unsorted or a sorted T cell fraction (not recorded which). The CDR3 coding sequence is TGTGCCAGCAGCCAAGATCTCGCAGGGGGCTTCTACAATGAGCAGTTCTTC. This gives the protein CASSQDLAGGFYNEQFF.